The 31 T cell receptor beta chains below come from one sample, sequenced in a study of CD8 T cells in Susac syndrome. An amount of RNA that ranged from roughly 0.5 to 1 ug was reverse transcribed with random hexamers. MiXCR was run by TCRdb on the immunoSEQ multiplex PCR reads, yielding one entry per CDR3 protein. The top ten clones hold 0.1% of a sample with roughly 200,000 distinct CDR3 sequences, roughly 92% of them seen once. The sample comprised CD4+ T cells from PBMCs. These receptor sequences come from a human donor in good health.

The CDR3: CASSFMSGLAGVSEQFF. The CDR3 region has the DNA TGTGCCAGCAGCTTTATGTCGGGACTAGCGGGCGTTAGTGAGCAGTTCTTC. The chain employs TRBV13 and TRBJ2-1; 12 bases align to TRBD2. The junction had 12 bases not matched to a gene; V was cut back by 3 bases and J by 9 bases. CDR1 is PRHDT, CDR2 FYEKMQ, per germline (reference sequence). The CDR3 runs 17 residues.

This chain connects TRBV6-2 or TRBV6-3 to TRBJ1-1; 9 positions agree with TRBD1. After removal of 0 bases from V and 4 bases from J, the junction contained 3 bases not matched to a gene. In germline, CDR1 is MNHEY, CDR2 SVGEGT. The CDR3 runs to 15 residues. The CDR3 reads CASSYSGQGPTEAFF. The CDR3 nucleotides are TGTGCCAGCAGTTACTCGGGACAGGGCCCCACTGAAGCTTTCTTT.

The V call is TRBV12-3 or TRBV12-4, the J call TRBJ1-1; the D gene is possibly TRBD1 (5 bases). V shed 5 bases and J shed 1 base, with 11 bases lying between them. The CDR3 is 14 residues long. This CDR3 reads CASSHPTGNTEAFF. The CDR3 nucleotides read TGTGCCAGCAGTCATCCTACAGGGAACACTGAAGCTTTCTTT.

This chain uses TRBV5-1 with TRBJ2-5; possibly TRBD2 for D (6 bases). CDR1 is SGHRS, CDR2 YFSETQ, per germline. V was shortened by 0 bases and J by 7 bases, with 7 bases between the two germline ends. This CDR3 spans 12 amino acids. CDR3 loop: CASSLAEGTQYF. CDR3 nucleotides: TGCGCCAGCAGCTTGGCGGAGGGGACCCAGTACTTC.

The rearrangement joins TRBV24-1 to TRBJ2-2, with a possible D match to TRBD1 (5 bases). The CDR3 sequence is 12 residues long. Germline CDR1 is KGHDR and CDR2 is SFDVKD. V lost 6 bases and J lost 5, with 6 bases in between. The CDR3 spells CATSRGTGELFF. The DNA for the CDR3 is TGTGCCACCAGTAGGGGAACCGGGGAGCTGTTTTTT.

Comments on this clonotype: At one end the junction does not follow the germline gene, possibly because of a read error. The chain joins TRBV7-6 to TRBJ1-3; TRBD1 aligns across 7 bases. Looked up from germline, CDR1 is SGHVS and CDR2 is FNYEAQ. The CDR3 is 16 amino acids. This chain's CDR3 is CASSQRQGLSENTIYF. The CDR3 bases are TGTGCCAGCAGCCAGAGACAGGGACTCTCTGAAAACACCATATATTTT.

The chain couples TRBV3-1 to TRBJ1-4; the match to TRBD1 covers 7 bases. From germline, CDR1 is LGHDT and CDR2 YNNKEL (reference sequence). The CDR3 runs to 14 residues. Germline trimming cut 4 bases from V and 8 bases from J; bases unmatched to any gene: 7. The CDR3 sequence: CASSRRTGGEKLFF. The CDR3 DNA sequence: TGTGCCAGCAGCCGGCGGACAGGAGGCGAAAAACTGTTTTTT.

V usage is TRBV9 and J usage is TRBJ1-4; maybe TRBD1 (5 bases). This CDR3 is built from 14 residues. CDR1 SGDLS and CDR2 YYNGEE come from the germline V gene. V was cut by 3 bases and J by 8 bases, with 14 bases left in between. The CDR3 nucleotides read TGTGCCAGCAGCGCGGCAATCGGGGGAGAAAAACTGTTTTTT. It encodes CASSAAIGGEKLFF.

The chain couples TRBV6-6 to TRBJ1-6; 7 nucleotides match TRBD1. There are 15 residues in the CDR3. CDR1 is MNHNY, CDR2 SVGAGI, per germline (reference sequence). The V segment lost 6 bases and the J segment 9 bases; nucleotides outside the gene matches: 11. DNA of the CDR3: TGTGCCAGCAGACCCGACAGGGCGGCTGGTTCACCCCTCCACTTT. It is translated as CASRPDRAAGSPLHF.

The table lists this clonotype with a count of one. The chain is built from TRBV5-8 and TRBJ1-1; D not certain. Per the germline V gene, CDR1 is SGHTS and CDR2 is YDEGEE. This CDR3 comprises 16 residues. V lost 4 bases and J 5 bases, leaving 21 bases between the germline ends. The CDR3 spells CASSPPMRARGTEAFF. The CDR3 bases are TGTGCCAGCAGCCCCCCAATGCGGGCACGAGGTACTGAAGCTTTCTTT.

The genes are TRBV3-1 and TRBJ1-3, with D unclear. Germline CDR1 reads LGHDT; CDR2 reads YNNKEL (reference sequence). CDR3 length: 14 residues. V was trimmed by 4 bases and J by 2 bases, leaving 9 bases between them. CDR3 nucleotide sequence: TGTGCCAGCAGCCGAGACATAGCTGGAAACACCATATATTTT. Amino acid sequence: CASSRDIAGNTIYF.

The chain uses TRBV6-2 or TRBV6-3 and TRBJ2-1; no clear D. V was cut by 5 bases and J by 4 bases, with 12 bases left in between. This CDR3 is built from 14 residues. The germline CDR1 and CDR2 sequences are MNHEY and SVGEGT. Written as DNA, the CDR3 is TGTGCCAGCAGTAAGGAGCAGCTTTACAATGAGCAGTTCTTC. It codes for CASSKEQLYNEQFF.

The chain has TRBV15 and TRBJ1-5; 7 bases map to TRBD1. V lost 0 bases and J lost 7; bases outside the gene matches: 12. The germline CDR1 and CDR2 sequences are LNHNV and YYDKDF (reference sequence). The CDR3 sequence is 17 residues long. CDR3 amino acids: CATSREQPGQTIQPQHF. The CDR3 region has the DNA TGTGCCACCAGCAGAGAGCAACCGGGACAGACAATACAGCCCCAGCATTTT.

This rearrangement joins TRBV2 to TRBJ2-5; the D gene could be TRBD1 or TRBD2 (5 bases each). Trimming took off 5 bases at V and 7 bases at J, with 23 bases between the two ends. The CDR3 is 16 residues long. Germline CDR1 is SNHLY and CDR2 is FYNNEI. CDR3 DNA sequence: TGTGCCAGCAGTCTTACCGCCGGGACCCCGGCAGGGACCCAGTACTTC. Translating it yields CASSLTAGTPAGTQYF.

This sequence joins TRBV7-3 and TRBJ2-2, with 8 bases fitting TRBD2. This CDR3 contains 15 residues. V lost 4 bases, J lost 3 bases, and 4 bases stayed unmatched. The germline V gene encodes CDR1 SGHTA and CDR2 FQGTGA. Written as DNA, the CDR3 is TGTGCCAGCAGCTCTCGGGGGGGCGACACCGGGGAGCTGTTTTTT. This translates into CASSSRGGDTGELFF.

The chain recombines TRBV29-1 with TRBJ1-1; D is possibly TRBD1 (6 bases). The germline V and J ends were trimmed by 7 bases and 6 bases, with 12 bases remaining between them. The length of the CDR3 is 11 residues. Germline V lookup: CDR1 SQVTM, CDR2 ANQGSEA. CDR3 region: CSAQDRAEAFF. The CDR3 bases are TGCAGCGCCCAGGACAGAGCTGAAGCTTTCTTT.

The chain links TRBV15 to TRBJ1-3; D is ambiguous. V lost 0 bases, J lost 3 bases, and 9 bases lay in between. Germline-derived CDR1 and CDR2 are LNHNV and YYDKDF (reference sequence). This CDR3 is 15 amino acids long. CDR3 sequence (DNA): TGTGCCACCAGCAGAGAAGCAGTTCGTGGAAACACCATATATTTT. Amino acid sequence: CATSREAVRGNTIYF.

The V and J genes are TRBV9 and TRBJ1-1; maybe TRBD1 (6 bases). Trimming pared 2 bases from V and 5 bases from J, leaving 19 bases between. Germline V gene lookup returns CDR1 SGDLS and CDR2 YYNGEE. The CDR3 has 16 residues. The DNA of the CDR3 is TGTGCCAGCAGCGTCTCCCCGGGGGGCGCGAATACTGAAGCTTTCTTT. Its translation is CASSVSPGGANTEAFF.

The V and J genes are TRBV5-4 and TRBJ2-4, with 8 nucleotides matching TRBD2. There are 15 residues in the CDR3. Per the germline V gene, CDR1 is SGHNT and CDR2 is YYREEE (reference sequence). The J segment lost 6 bases and the V segment lost 4 bases, leaving 9 bases of the junction unmatched. The chain's CDR3 is CASSPREGPGNIQYF. DNA of the CDR3: TGTGCCAGCAGCCCCCGGGAGGGGCCCGGAAACATTCAGTACTTC.

This rearrangement joins TRBV4-1 to TRBJ2-2; D might be TRBD2 (5 bases). Trimming stripped 1 base from V and 2 bases from J, with 20 bases between. The CDR3 consists of 19 residues. Germline CDR1 MGHRA, CDR2 YSYEKL. For the CDR3, the DNA is TGCGCCAGCAGCCAAGTTTCAGCGGCCCTAAACCTTAACACCGGGGAGCTGTTTTTT. Its protein is CASSQVSAALNLNTGELFF.

The V and J genes are TRBV3-1 and TRBJ2-7; D gene uncertain. The ends were cut back, 4 bases at V and 3 bases at J, with 10 bases in the middle. The germline gives CDR1 LGHDT, CDR2 YNNKEL (reference sequence). The CDR3 consists of 13 residues. CDR3 sequence (DNA): TGTGCCAGCAGCCCAAAGAGGAACTACGAGCAGTACGTC. Residues: CASSPKRNYEQYV.

The chain recombines TRBV7-2 with TRBJ1-5, with a weak D call TRBD1 (6 bases). Trimming took 6 bases from V and 5 from J, leaving 11 bases between them. The CDR3 has 13 amino acids. Per the germline V gene, CDR1 is SGHTA and CDR2 is FQGNSA. The DNA for the CDR3 is TGTGCCAGCAGTGATAGGGGGTATCAGCCCCAGCATTTT. Amino acids: CASSDRGYQPQHF.

The J gene is TRBJ2-1, the V gene TRBV7-9, with D unclear. Trimming took 1 base from V and 4 from J, leaving 5 bases between them. The CDR3 is 13 amino acids. CDR1 and CDR2 (germline): SEHNR, FQNEAQ (reference sequence). The CDR3 sequence: CASSLGEYNEQFF. The CDR3 region has the DNA TGTGCCAGCAGCTTAGGTGAATACAATGAGCAGTTCTTC. Filled out from reference TRBV7-9 and TRBJ2-1, the complete variable domain reads DTGVSQNPRHKITKRGQNVTFRCDPISEHNRLYWYRQTLGQGPEFLTYFQNEAQLEKSRLLSDRFSAERPKGSFSTLEIQRTEQGDSAMYLCASSLGEYNEQFFGPGTRLTVL.

This chain joins TRBV7-8 and TRBJ1-4; no definite D call. This CDR3 is built from 14 residues. Per germline, CDR1 SGHVS and CDR2 FQNEAQ. V gave up 1 base and J gave up 7 bases, with 10 bases separating them. Written as DNA, the CDR3 is TGTGCCAGCAGCTTAGGAGGGTTAAGTGAAAAACTGTTTTTT. Translation: CASSLGGLSEKLFF.

The chain joins TRBV29-1 to TRBJ1-1, with a tentative D call TRBD1 (5 bases). Trimming left V 7 bases short and J 2 bases short, with 20 bases between. The CDR3 has 15 amino acids. CDR1 and CDR2 (germline): SQVTM, ANQGSEA. CDR3 DNA sequence: TGCAGCGGACGGGGCGGAGGGGCAATAAACACTGAAGCTTTCTTT. Its translation is CSGRGGGAINTEAFF.

The rearrangement uses TRBV9 and TRBJ2-5; the match to TRBD2 covers 7 bases. The CDR3 has 15 amino acids. Germline V gene lookup returns CDR1 SGDLS and CDR2 YYNGEE. Losses at the gene ends were 0 bases for V and 1 base for J; bases not matched to a gene: 3. The CDR3 bases are TGTGCCAGCAGCGTAGCTTGGGGGGGCCAAGAGACCCAGTACTTC. Amino acid sequence: CASSVAWGGQETQYF.

The chain combines TRBV20-1 with TRBJ2-5; TRBD2 matches at 7 bases. V gave up 5 bases and J gave up 2 bases; unmatched junction bases: 5. The length of the CDR3 is 13 residues. CDR1 and CDR2 from the germline V gene are DFQATT and SNEGSKA (reference sequence). The CDR3 reads CSAGGLYQETQYF. The CDR3 DNA reads TGCAGTGCTGGGGGACTATATCAAGAGACCCAGTACTTC.

The chain has TRBV7-2 and TRBJ2-3; TRBD1 matches 9 bases. The V gene end was trimmed by 5 bases and the J gene end by 4 bases; junction bases not matched to a gene: 7. This CDR3 contains 15 residues. Germline-derived CDR1 and CDR2 are SGHTA and FQGNSA. The CDR3 spells CASSLGQGRADTQYF. CDR3 bases: TGTGCCAGCAGCCTCGGACAGGGGAGGGCAGATACGCAGTATTTT. The full variable domain, in which reference TRBV7-2 and TRBJ2-3 provide the parts outside the CDR3, is GAGVSQSPSNKVTEKGKDVELRCDPISGHTALYWYRQSLGQGLEFLIYFQGNSAPDKSGLPSDRFSAERTGGSVSTLTIQRTQQEDSAVYLCASSLGQGRADTQYFGPGTRLTVL.

About this clonotype: Its ends do not fully match the called genes, so a read error is possible. The chain recombines TRBV5-4 with TRBJ2-3; maybe TRBD1 (6 bases). The CDR3 has 13 amino acids. Germline CDR1 reads SGHNT; CDR2 reads YYREEE (reference sequence). In DNA, the CDR3 is TGTGCCGGCAGCGTTCAGGGGCCAGATACGCAGTATTTT. It yields the protein CAGSVQGPDTQYF.

The chain joins TRBV21-1 to TRBJ2-2; the table's D call TRBD2 went unverified against the DNA. TRBV21-1 is recorded as a pseudogene. The CDR3 extends over 15 amino acids. CDR3 loop: CASSKRQGRTGELFF. The DNA for the CDR3 is TGTGCCAGCAGCAAACGGCAGGGAAGGACCGGGGAGCTGTTTTTT.

Remarks on this clonotype: The junction shows a germline mismatch at one end, possibly a read error. The V call is TRBV28, the J call TRBJ2-3; possibly TRBD1 for D (7 bases). Per the germline V gene, CDR1 is MDHEN and CDR2 is SYDVKM. The CDR3 is made up of 12 amino acids. DNA for the CDR3: TGTGCCATCCAGGGGGGCACAGATACACAGTATTTT. Residues: CAIQGGTDTQYF.